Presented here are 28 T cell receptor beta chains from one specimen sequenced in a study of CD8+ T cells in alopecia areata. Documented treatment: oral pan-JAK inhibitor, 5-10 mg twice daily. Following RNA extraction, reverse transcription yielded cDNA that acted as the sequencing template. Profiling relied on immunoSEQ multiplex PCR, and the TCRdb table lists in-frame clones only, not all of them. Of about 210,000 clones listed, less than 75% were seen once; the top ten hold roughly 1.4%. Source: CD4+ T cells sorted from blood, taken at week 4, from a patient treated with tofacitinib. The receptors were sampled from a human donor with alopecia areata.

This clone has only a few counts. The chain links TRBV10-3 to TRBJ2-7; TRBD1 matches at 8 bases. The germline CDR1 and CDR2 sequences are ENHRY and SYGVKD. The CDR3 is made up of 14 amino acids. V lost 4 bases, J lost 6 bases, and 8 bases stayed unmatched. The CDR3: CAISVTGGAGEQYF. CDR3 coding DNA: TGTGCCATCAGTGTCACAGGGGGAGCGGGCGAGCAGTACTTC.

CDR3 nucleotides: TGTGCCAGCTCACCAAAGGGACCAGACTATGGCTACACCTTC. Its protein is CASSPKGPDYGYTF. The V call is TRBV18, the J call TRBJ1-2, with D maybe TRBD1 (5 bases). The CDR3 is made up of 14 amino acids. Germline V lookup: CDR1 KGHSH, CDR2 LQKENI. The V and J ends lost 2 bases and 3 bases respectively, with 10 bases between them.

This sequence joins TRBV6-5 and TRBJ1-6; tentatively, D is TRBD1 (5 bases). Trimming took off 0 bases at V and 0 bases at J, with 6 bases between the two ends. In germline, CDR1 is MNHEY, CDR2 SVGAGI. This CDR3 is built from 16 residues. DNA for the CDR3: TGTGCCAGCAGTTACTCAGACAGCTCCTATAATTCACCCCTCCACTTT. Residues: CASSYSDSSYNSPLHF.

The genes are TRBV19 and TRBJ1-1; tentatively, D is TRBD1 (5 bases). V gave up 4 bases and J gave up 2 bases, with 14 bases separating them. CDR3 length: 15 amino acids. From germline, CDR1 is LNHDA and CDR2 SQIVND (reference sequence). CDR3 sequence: CASSTRGRLNTEAFF. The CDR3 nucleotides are TGTGCCAGTAGTACAAGGGGCAGACTTAACACTGAAGCTTTCTTT.

CDR3 nucleotide sequence: TGTGCCAGCAGCCCCTCCCGGGGGTCTTCGCAGTATTTT. Its translation: CASSPSRGSSQYF. V is TRBV11-2 and J is TRBJ2-3; D possibly corresponds to TRBD2 (6 bases). V lost 5 bases to trimming and J lost 10 bases, with 16 bases between them. CDR3 length: 13 residues. Germline lookup yields CDR1 SGHAT and CDR2 FQNNGV.

The CDR3 spells CASSEAQGNYGYTF. The CDR3 bases are TGTGCCAGCAGTGAAGCGCAGGGGAACTATGGCTACACCTTC. V usage is TRBV2 and J usage is TRBJ1-2; possibly TRBD1 for D (6 bases). Germline values: CDR1 SNHLY, CDR2 FYNNEI. V lost 0 bases, J lost 2 bases, and 7 bases lay in between. The CDR3 is made up of 14 amino acids.

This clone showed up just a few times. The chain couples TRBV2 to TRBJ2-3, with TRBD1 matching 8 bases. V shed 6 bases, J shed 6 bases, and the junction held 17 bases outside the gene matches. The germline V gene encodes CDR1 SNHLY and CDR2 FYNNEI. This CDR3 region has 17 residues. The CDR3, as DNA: TGTGCCAGCAGCGCATCCCCACTACGATCAGGGGGCGATACGCAGTATTTT. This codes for CASSASPLRSGGDTQYF.

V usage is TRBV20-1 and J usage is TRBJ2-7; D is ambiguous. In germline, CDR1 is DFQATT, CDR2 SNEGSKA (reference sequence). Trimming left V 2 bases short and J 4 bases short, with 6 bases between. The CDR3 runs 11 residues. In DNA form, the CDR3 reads TGCAGTGCTAGAATGGGGTACGAGCAGTACTTC. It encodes CSARMGYEQYF.

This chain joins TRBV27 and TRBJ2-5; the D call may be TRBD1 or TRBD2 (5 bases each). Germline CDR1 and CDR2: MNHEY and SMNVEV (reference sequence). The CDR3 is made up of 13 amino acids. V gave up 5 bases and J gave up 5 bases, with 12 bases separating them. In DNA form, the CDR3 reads TGTGCCAGCAGTCGGGGCAGGGTGGAGACCCAGTACTTC. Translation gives CASSRGRVETQYF.

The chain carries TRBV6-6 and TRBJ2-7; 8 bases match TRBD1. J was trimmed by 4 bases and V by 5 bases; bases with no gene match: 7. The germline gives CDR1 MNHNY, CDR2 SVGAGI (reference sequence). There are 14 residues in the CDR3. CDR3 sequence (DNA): TGTGCCAGCAGTCAACAGGGGGTGGATTACGAGCAGTACTTC. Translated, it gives CASSQQGVDYEQYF.

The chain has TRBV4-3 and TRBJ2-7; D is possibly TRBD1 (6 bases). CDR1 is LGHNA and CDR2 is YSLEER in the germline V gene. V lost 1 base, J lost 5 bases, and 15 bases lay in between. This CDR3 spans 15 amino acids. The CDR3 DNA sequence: TGCGCCAGCAGCCAAGGGGTCAGGACAGCCAACGAGCAGTACTTC. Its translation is CASSQGVRTANEQYF.

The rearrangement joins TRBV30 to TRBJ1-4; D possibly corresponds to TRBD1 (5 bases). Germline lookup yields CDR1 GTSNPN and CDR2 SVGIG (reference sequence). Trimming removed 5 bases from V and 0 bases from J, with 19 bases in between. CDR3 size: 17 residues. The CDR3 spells CAWGGRQTSATNEKLFF. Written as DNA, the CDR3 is TGTGCCTGGGGGGGAAGACAGACCTCTGCAACTAATGAAAAACTGTTTTTT.

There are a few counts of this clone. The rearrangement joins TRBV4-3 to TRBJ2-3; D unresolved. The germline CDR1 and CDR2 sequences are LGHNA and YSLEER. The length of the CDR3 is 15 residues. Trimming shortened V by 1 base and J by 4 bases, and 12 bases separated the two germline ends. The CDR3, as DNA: TGCGCCAGCAGCCAAGCGGCGGCAGCCTCAGATACGCAGTATTTT. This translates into CASSQAAAASDTQYF.

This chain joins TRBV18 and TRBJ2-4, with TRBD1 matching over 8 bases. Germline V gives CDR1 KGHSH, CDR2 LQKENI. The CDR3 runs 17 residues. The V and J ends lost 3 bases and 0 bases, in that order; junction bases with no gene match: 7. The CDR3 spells CASSPGTGKLAKNIQYF. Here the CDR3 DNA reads TGTGCCAGCTCACCCGGGACAGGAAAGCTAGCCAAAAACATTCAGTACTTC.

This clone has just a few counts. The CDR3 here is CSARDGEQYF. In DNA form, the CDR3 reads TGCAGTGCTAGAGACGGCGAGCAGTACTTC. J is TRBJ2-7 and V is TRBV20-1; no reliable D call. The CDR3 runs to 10 residues. The germline V gene encodes CDR1 DFQATT and CDR2 SNEGSKA (reference sequence). Trimming shortened V by 0 bases and J by 6 bases, and 3 bases separated the two germline ends.

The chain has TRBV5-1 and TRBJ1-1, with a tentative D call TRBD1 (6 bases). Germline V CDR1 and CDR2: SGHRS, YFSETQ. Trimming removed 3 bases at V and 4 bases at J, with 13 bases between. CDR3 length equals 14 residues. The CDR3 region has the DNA TGCGCCAGCAGCTCTCCGGTGGGGGCCACTGAAGCTTTCTTT. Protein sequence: CASSSPVGATEAFF.

The CDR3 region is CASRTSGDYNEQFF. CDR3 in DNA: TGTGCCAGCAGGACTAGCGGGGACTACAATGAGCAGTTCTTC. The chain links TRBV6-5 to TRBJ2-1; 11 bases agree with TRBD2. This CDR3 is built from 14 residues. CDR1 and CDR2 from the germline V gene are MNHEY and SVGAGI. The J segment lost 3 bases and the V segment lost 6 bases, leaving 1 base of the junction unmatched.

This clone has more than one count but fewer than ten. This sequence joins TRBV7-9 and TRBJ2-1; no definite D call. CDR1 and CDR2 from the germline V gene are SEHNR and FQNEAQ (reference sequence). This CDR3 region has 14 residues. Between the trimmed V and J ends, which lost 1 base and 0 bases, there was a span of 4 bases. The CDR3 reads CASSLEGSYNEQFF. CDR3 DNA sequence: TGTGCCAGCAGCTTAGAGGGCTCCTACAATGAGCAGTTCTTC.

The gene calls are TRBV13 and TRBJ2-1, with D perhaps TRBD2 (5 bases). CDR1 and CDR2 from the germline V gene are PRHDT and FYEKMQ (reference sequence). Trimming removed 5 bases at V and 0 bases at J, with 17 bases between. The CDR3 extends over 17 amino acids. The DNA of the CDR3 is TGTGCCAGCAGCCGTAGCAGAAGCGGAAGCTCCTACAATGAGCAGTTCTTC. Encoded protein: CASSRSRSGSSYNEQFF.

CDR3 protein: CASTQKGRSNEKLFF. The DNA of the CDR3 is TGTGCCAGCACCCAGAAGGGCAGGTCGAATGAAAAACTGTTTTTT. The V and J genes are TRBV27 and TRBJ1-4; D gene unclear. V gave up 7 bases and J gave up 5 bases, with 17 bases separating them. Germline V gives CDR1 MNHEY, CDR2 SMNVEV (reference sequence). This CDR3 region has 15 residues.

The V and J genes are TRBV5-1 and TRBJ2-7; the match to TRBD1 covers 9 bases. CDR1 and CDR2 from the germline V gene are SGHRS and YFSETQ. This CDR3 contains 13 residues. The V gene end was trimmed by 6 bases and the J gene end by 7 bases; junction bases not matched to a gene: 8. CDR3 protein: CASTGTGLVEQYF. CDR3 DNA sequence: TGCGCCAGCACGGGGACAGGGTTGGTTGAGCAGTACTTC.

The CDR3 here is CSARFEEAFF. For the CDR3, the DNA is TGCAGTGCTAGGTTCGAGGAAGCTTTCTTT. The chain combines TRBV20-1 with TRBJ1-1; D uncertain. Germline V CDR1 and CDR2: DFQATT, SNEGSKA (reference sequence). The V and J ends lost 3 bases and 8 bases respectively, with 7 bases between them. The CDR3 extends over 10 amino acids.

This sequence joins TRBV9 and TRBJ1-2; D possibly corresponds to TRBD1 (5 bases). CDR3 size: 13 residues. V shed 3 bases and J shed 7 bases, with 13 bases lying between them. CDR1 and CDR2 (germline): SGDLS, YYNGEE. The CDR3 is CASSGSGPGGYTF. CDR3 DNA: TGTGCCAGCAGCGGATCAGGGCCGGGTGGCTACACCTTC.

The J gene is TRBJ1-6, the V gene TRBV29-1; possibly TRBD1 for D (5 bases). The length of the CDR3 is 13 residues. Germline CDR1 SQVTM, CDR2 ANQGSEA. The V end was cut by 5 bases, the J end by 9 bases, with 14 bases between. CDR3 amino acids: CSVMGRAGSPLHF. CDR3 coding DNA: TGCAGCGTTATGGGCAGGGCAGGTTCACCCCTCCACTTT. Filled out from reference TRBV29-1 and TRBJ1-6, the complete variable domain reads SAVISQKPSRDICQRGTSLTIQCQVDSQVTMMFWYRQQPGQSLTLIATANQGSEATYESGFVIDKFPISRPNLTFSTLTVSNMSPEDSSIYLCSVMGRAGSPLHFGNGTRLTVT.

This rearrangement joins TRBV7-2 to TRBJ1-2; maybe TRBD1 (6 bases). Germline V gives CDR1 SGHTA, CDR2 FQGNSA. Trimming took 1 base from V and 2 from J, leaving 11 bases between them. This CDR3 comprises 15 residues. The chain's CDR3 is CASSLVWQGNYGYTF. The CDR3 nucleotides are TGTGCCAGCAGCTTAGTCTGGCAGGGGAACTATGGCTACACCTTC.

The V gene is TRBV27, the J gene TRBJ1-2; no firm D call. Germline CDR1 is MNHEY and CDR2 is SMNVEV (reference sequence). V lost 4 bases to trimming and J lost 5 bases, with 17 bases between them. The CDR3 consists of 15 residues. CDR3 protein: CASSSRTAKGYGYTF. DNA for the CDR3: TGTGCCAGCAGTTCTCGCACAGCGAAGGGTTATGGCTACACCTTC.

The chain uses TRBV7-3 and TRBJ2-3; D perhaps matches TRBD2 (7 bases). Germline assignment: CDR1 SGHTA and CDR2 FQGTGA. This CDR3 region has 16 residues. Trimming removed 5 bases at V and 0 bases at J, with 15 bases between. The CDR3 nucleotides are TGTGCCAGCAGCCCCAGGGGAGCGGGGAGCACAGATACGCAGTATTTT. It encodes CASSPRGAGSTDTQYF.

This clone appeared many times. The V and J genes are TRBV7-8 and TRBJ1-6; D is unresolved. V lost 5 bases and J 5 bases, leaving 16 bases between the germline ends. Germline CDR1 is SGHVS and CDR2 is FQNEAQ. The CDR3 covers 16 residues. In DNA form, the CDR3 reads TGTGCCAGCAGCCCCCGAACCTTAGACAATAATTCACCCCTCCACTTT. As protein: CASSPRTLDNNSPLHF.